The clone carrying this T cell receptor (beta chain) has only one observation. Antigen: not known. The data are from a study of PD-1 blockade in classical Hodgkin lymphoma. Turning to the study itself: Patients had nivolumab dosed at 3 mg/kg, delivered intravenously every 2 weeks. Overall study results and limits: Repertoire differences lack defined causes, possibly disease activity or prior therapy. By C4D1, diversity of CD4+ TCRs had risen significantly, whereas that of CD8+ TCRs had not.

The repertoire was sequenced with immunoSEQ multiplex PCR; TCRdb's copy has only in-frame clones and lacks some. The table includes 37,000 or so clones, roughly 88% detected once. Germline V lookup: CDR1 KGHSH, CDR2 LQKENI. Trimming removed 6 bases at V and 5 bases at J, with 20 bases between. This CDR3 is built from 16 residues. Following autologous stem cell transplantation, relapse occurred in every patient, and exposure to brentuximab vedotin varied. The sample in question was peripheral blood mononuclear cells (PBMCs), obtained before the second cycle of nivolumab. This chain connects TRBV18 to TRBJ2-1; tentative D call: TRBD2 (6 bases). This receptor was taken from a human donor with classical Hodgkin lymphoma. Written as DNA, the CDR3 is TGTGCCAGCTCCCCTTCCTGGGGAGGTGTTAACAATGAGCAGTTCTTC. Translated: CASSPSWGGVNNEQFF. The full variable domain, completed using reference TRBV18 and TRBJ2-1, is NAGVMQNPRHLVRRRGQEARLRCSPMKGHSHVYWYRQLPEEGLKFMVYLQKENIIDESGMPKERFSAEFPKEGPSILRIQQVVRGDSAAYFCASSPSWGGVNNEQFFGPGTRLTVL.